The 3 T cell receptor beta chains below all came from one sample that was sequenced in a study of blood T cell repertoires in COVID-19. Assay: immunoSEQ multiplex PCR; the TCRdb copy retains only in-frame clones and omits some. The sample has roughly 250,000 clones; 87% are singletons. Sequencing was performed on PBMCs or T cells enriched from blood (not recorded which). The source of these receptors is a woman aged 25-40 years with acute COVID-19.

The V and J genes are TRBV19 and TRBJ1-5; weak D call: TRBD1 (5 bases). There are 17 residues in the CDR3. CDR1 is LNHDA, CDR2 SQIVND, per germline (reference sequence). V was clipped by 5 bases and J by 5 bases, with 22 bases between them. CDR3 bases: TGTGCCAGTAGTCCCTATTCGGGGGGTCAGGGTCATCAGCCCCAGCATTTT. It is translated as CASSPYSGGQGHQPQHF.

This sequence joins TRBV13 and TRBJ2-1, with TRBD2 matching over 11 bases. Losses at the gene ends were 3 bases for V and 1 base for J; bases not matched to a gene: 2. Germline V gene sequence: CDR1 PRHDT, CDR2 FYEKMQ (reference sequence). CDR3 length equals 16 residues. The chain's CDR3 is CASSFPSGGSYNEQFF. Here the CDR3 DNA reads TGTGCCAGCAGCTTCCCTAGCGGGGGGTCCTACAATGAGCAGTTCTTC.

The CDR3 coding sequence is TGCGCCAGCAGCCCTAGGATCGATGGCTACACCTTC. Translation: CASSPRIDGYTF. The chain links TRBV5-1 to TRBJ1-2; no definite D call. Per germline, CDR1 SGHRS and CDR2 YFSETQ. V was pared by 4 bases and J by 6 bases, with 10 bases between. The CDR3 is 12 residues long.